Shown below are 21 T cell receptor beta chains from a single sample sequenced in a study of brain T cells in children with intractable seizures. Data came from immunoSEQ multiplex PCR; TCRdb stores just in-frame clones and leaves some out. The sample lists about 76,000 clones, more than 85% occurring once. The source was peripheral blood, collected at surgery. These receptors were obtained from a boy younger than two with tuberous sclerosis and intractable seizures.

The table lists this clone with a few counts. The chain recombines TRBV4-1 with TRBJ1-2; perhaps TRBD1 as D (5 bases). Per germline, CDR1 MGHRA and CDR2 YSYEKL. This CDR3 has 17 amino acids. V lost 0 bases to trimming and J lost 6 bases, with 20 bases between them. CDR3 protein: CASSQEGGDTLVDGYTF. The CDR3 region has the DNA TGCGCCAGCAGCCAAGAGGGGGGAGATACCCTCGTGGATGGCTACACCTTC.

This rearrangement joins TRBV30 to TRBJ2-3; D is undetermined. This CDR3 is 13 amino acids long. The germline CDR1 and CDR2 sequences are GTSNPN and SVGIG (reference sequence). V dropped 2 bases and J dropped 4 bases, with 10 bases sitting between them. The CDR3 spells CAWSSAISDTQYF. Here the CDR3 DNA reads TGTGCCTGGAGTTCCGCCATCTCAGATACGCAGTATTTT.

The CDR3 loop is CASSGEYGYTF. The CDR3 DNA reads TGTGCCAGCAGCGGAGAGTATGGCTACACCTTC. This chain uses TRBV9 with TRBJ1-2; the D is unclear. Germline CDR1 SGDLS, CDR2 YYNGEE. There are 11 residues in the CDR3. V shed 3 bases and J shed 5 bases, with 5 bases lying between them.

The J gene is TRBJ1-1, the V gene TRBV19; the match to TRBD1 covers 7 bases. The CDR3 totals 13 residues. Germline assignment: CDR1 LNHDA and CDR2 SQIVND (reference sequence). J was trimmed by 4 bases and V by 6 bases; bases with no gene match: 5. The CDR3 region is CASRTYRGTEAFF. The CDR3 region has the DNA TGTGCCAGTAGAACCTACAGGGGCACTGAAGCTTTCTTT. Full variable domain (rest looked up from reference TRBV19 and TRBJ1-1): DGGITQSPKYLFRKEGQNVTLSCEQNLNHDAMYWYRQDPGQGLRLIYYSQIVNDFQKGDIAEGYSVSREKKESFPLTVTSAQKNPTAFYLCASRTYRGTEAFFGQGTRLTVV.

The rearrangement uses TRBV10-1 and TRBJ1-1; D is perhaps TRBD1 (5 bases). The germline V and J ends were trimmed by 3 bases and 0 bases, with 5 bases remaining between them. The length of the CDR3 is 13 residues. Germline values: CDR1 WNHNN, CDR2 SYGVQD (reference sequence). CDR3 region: CASSDRVNTEAFF. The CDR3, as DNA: TGCGCCAGCAGTGACAGGGTGAACACTGAAGCTTTCTTT.

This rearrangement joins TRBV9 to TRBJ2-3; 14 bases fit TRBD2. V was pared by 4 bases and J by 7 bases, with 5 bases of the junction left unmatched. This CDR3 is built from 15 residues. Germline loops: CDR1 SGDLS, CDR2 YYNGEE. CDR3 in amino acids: CASSLGTSGRNTQYF. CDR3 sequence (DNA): TGTGCCAGCAGCCTGGGGACTAGCGGGAGAAATACGCAGTATTTT.

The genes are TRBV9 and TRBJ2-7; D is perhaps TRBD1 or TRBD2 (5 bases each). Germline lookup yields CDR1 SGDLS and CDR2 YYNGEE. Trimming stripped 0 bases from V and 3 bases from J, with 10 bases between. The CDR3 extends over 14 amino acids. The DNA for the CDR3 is TGTGCCAGCAGCGTAGATCTGGGGGACTACGAGCAGTACTTC. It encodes CASSVDLGDYEQYF.

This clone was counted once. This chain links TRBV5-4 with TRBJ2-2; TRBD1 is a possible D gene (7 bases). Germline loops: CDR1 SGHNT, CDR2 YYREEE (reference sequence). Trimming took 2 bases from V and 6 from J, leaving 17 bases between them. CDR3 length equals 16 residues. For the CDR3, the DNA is TGTGCCAGCAGCTTTGGAGGGGGCTCTCGCGCCGGGGAGCTGTTTTTT. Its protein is CASSFGGGSRAGELFF. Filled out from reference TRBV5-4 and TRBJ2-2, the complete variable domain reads ETGVTQSPTHLIKTRGQQVTLRCSSQSGHNTVSWYQQALGQGPQFIFQYYREEENGRGNFPPRFSGLQFPNYSSELNVNALELDDSALYLCASSFGGGSRAGELFFGEGSRLTVL.

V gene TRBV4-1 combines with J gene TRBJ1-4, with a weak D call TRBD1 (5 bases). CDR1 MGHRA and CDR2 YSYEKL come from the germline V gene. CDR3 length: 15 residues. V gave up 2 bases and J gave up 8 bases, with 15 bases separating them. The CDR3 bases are TGCGCCAGCAGCCAAAAGGGGATGACCCGAGAAAAACTGTTTTTT. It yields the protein CASSQKGMTREKLFF.

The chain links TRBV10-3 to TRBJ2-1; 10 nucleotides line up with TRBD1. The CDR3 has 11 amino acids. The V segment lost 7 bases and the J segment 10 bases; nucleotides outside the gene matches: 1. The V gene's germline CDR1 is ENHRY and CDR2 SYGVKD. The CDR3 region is CAIMGQGEQFF. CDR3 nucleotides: TGTGCCATCATGGGACAGGGGGAGCAGTTCTTC.

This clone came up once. CDR3: CASSYLRGGGNEQFF. The CDR3 DNA reads as TGTGCCAGCAGTTACCTTCGGGGCGGGGGAAATGAGCAGTTCTTC. The genes are TRBV6-5 and TRBJ2-1; 7 positions match TRBD2. Trimming at V came to 2 bases and at J to 7 bases, leaving 8 bases not matched to a gene. CDR1 is MNHEY, CDR2 SVGAGI, per germline. The CDR3 contains 15 residues.

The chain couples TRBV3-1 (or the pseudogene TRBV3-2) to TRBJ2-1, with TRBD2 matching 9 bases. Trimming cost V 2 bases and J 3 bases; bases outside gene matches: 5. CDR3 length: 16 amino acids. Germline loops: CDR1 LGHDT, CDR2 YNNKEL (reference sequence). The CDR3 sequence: CASSQNPREGYNEQFF. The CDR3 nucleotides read TGTGCCAGCAGCCAAAATCCGCGGGAGGGCTACAATGAGCAGTTCTTC.

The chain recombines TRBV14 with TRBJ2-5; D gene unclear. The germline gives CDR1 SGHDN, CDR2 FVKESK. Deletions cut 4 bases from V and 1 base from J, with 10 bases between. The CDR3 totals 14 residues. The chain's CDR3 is CASSPLGPQETQYF. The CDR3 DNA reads TGTGCCAGCAGCCCTCTAGGCCCCCAAGAGACCCAGTACTTC.

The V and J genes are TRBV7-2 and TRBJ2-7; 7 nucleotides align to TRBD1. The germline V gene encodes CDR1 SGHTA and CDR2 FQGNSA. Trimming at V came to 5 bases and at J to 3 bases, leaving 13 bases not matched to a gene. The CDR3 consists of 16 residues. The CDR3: CASSEGTGDPFYEQYF. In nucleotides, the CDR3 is TGTGCCAGCAGCGAAGGAACAGGGGACCCTTTCTACGAGCAGTACTTC.

The CDR3 loop is CASTYTSGADYNEQFF. The CDR3, as DNA: TGTGCCAGCACCTATACTAGCGGGGCGGACTACAATGAGCAGTTCTTC. The V and J genes are TRBV27 and TRBJ2-1, with 10 bases lining up with TRBD2. Trimming removed 7 bases from V and 3 bases from J; junction bases left unmatched: 9. The CDR3 covers 16 residues. CDR1 and CDR2 from the germline V gene are MNHEY and SMNVEV (reference sequence).

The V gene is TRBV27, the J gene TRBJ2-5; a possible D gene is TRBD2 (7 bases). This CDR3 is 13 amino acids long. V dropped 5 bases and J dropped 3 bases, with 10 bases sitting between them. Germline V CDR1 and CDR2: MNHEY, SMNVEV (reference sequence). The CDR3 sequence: CASSRGGKETQYF. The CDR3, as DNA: TGTGCCAGCAGTAGGGGGGGCAAAGAGACCCAGTACTTC.

DNA for the CDR3: TGTGCCACCAGTGAATCGGGACATCCAGCTTTTGCGGGTGGCTACACCTTC. It codes for CATSESGHPAFAGGYTF. The chain joins TRBV24-1 to TRBJ1-2, with TRBD1 as a possible D gene (6 bases). Trimming stripped 4 bases from V and 7 bases from J, with 24 bases between. Germline V gene data show CDR1 as KGHDR and CDR2 as SFDVKD. The CDR3 sequence is 17 residues long.

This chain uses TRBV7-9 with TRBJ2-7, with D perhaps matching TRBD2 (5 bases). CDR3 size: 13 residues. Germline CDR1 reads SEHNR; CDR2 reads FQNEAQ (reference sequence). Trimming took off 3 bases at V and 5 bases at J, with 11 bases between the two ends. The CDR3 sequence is CASSFKGADEQYF. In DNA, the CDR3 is TGTGCCAGCAGCTTTAAGGGAGCCGACGAGCAGTACTTC.

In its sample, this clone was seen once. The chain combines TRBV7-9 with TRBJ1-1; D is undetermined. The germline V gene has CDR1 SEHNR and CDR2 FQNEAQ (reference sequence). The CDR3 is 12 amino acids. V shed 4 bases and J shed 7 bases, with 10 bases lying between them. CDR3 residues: CASSSLGNEAFF. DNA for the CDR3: TGTGCCAGCAGCTCCCTGGGAAATGAAGCTTTCTTT.

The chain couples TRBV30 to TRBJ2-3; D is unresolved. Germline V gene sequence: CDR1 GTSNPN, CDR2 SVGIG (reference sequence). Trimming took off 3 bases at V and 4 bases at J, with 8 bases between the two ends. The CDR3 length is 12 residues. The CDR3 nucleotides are TGTGCCTGGAGGCCCCGGGCAGATACGCAGTATTTT. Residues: CAWRPRADTQYF. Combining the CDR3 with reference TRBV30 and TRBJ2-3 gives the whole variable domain SQTIHQWPATLVQPVGSPLSLECTVEGTSNPNLYWYRQAAGRGLQLLFYSVGIGQISSEVPQNLSASRPQDRQFILSSKKLLLSDSGFYLCAWRPRADTQYFGPGTRLTVL.

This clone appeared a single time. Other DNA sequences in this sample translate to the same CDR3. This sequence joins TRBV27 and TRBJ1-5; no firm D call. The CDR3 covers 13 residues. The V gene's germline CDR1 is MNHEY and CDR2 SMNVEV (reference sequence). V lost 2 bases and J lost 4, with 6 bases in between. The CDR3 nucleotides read TGTGCCAGCAGTTTAGCGGTTAATCAGCCCCAGCATTTT. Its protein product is CASSLAVNQPQHF.